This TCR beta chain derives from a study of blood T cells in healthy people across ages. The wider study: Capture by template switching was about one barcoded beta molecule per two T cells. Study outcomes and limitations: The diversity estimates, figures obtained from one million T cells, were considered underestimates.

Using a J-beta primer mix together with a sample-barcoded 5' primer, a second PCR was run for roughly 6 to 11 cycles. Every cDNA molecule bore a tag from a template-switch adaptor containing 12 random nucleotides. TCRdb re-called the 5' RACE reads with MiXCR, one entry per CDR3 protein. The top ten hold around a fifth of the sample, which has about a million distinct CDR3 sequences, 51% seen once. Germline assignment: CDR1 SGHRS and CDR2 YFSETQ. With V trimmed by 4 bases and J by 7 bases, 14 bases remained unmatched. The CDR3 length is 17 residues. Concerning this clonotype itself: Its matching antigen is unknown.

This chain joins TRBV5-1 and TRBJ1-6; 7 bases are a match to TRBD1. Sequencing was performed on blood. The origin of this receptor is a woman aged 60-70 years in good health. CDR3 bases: TGCGCCAGCAGCGATCGTCGACTAGGGGGCGAAAATTCACCCCTCCACTTT. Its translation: CASSDRRLGGENSPLHF.